Listed below are T cell receptor beta chains from one sample, sequenced in a study of T cell responses to AZD1222 COVID-19 vaccine. Produced via immunoSEQ multiplex PCR; TCRdb's table is partial and in-frame only. The repertoire includes fewer than 200,000 clones, approximately 92% of them detected once, and less than 1.5% sits in the top ten. The sequencing here drew on peripheral blood, taken on day 0 of AZD1222 vaccination. The source of these receptors is an adult in good health. The CDR3 runs from the conserved cysteine through the conserved F or W. D genes are given only for firm matches. Expanded clones are given a class, and other clones once, few, many or no size at all.

size	J	V	D	DNA	CDR3
-	TRBJ1-1	TRBV6-5	-	TGTGCCAGCAGTTACTCCCCTACAGCGAACACTGAAGCTTTCTTT	CASSYSPTANTEAFF
-	TRBJ2-7	TRBV5-1	TRBD1	TGCGCCAGCAGCTTGAGTTTGGCAGGGGGTAGGTACGAGCAGTACTTC	CASSLSLAGGRYEQYF
-	TRBJ2-1	TRBV27	-	TGTGCCAGCAGTTTGAGGCAGAGACACAATGAGCAGTTCTTC	CASSLRQRHNEQFF
once	TRBJ2-7	TRBV29-1	TRBD1	TGCAGCGCACGACAGGGTCACGAGCAGTACTTC	CSARQGHEQYF
-	TRBJ2-7	TRBV5-1	-	TGCGCCAGCAGCCTCACAGGGAGATCCTACGAGCAGTACTTC	CASSLTGRSYEQYF
-	TRBJ2-2	TRBV5-1	TRBD2	TGCGCCAGCAGCTTGGGCGGGGGAGTCGCGAACACCGGGGAGCTGTTTTTT	CASSLGGGVANTGELFF
-	TRBJ1-2	TRBV19	TRBD1	TGTGCCAGTAGTATAGGCGACAGGGGTGGTGGCTACACCTTC	CASSIGDRGGGYTF
-	TRBJ2-5	TRBV5-4	TRBD2	TGTGCCAGCAGCTTGGGCGGGGGGTACCAAGAGACCCAGTACTTC	CASSLGGGYQETQYF
-	TRBJ1-1	TRBV27	-	TGTGCCAGCAGTTTATTTCCGGGGGTTGAAGGCACTGAAGCTTTCTTT	CASSLFPGVEGTEAFF
-	TRBJ1-2	TRBV2	-	TGTGCCAGCAGGTATTCTAACTATGGCTACACCTTC	CASRYSNYGYTF
-	TRBJ1-6	TRBV5-8	-	TGTGCCAGCAGCTTGGCCGTATCACCCCTCCACTTT	CASSLAVSPLHF
-	TRBJ1-3	TRBV6-5	-	TGTGCCAGCAGACCCTACGTCTCTGGAAACACCATATATTTT	CASRPYVSGNTIYF
-	TRBJ2-3	TRBV11-2	-	TGTGCCAGCAGCTTAGATGGGATAGCGGGGACAGTGCAGTATTTT	CASSLDGIAGTVQYF
-	TRBJ1-5	TRBV5-1	-	TGCGCCAGCAGCCCGCTAGGTTATAGCAATCAGCCCCAGCATTTT	CASSPLGYSNQPQHF
-	TRBJ1-6	TRBV7-8	-	TGTGCCAGCAGCTCCAGGCGGGGCTGGAATTCACCCCTCCACTTT	CASSSRRGWNSPLHF
-	TRBJ1-3	TRBV6-5	TRBD1	TGTGCCAGCAGCACGGACAGGGAAGGAAACACCATATATTTT	CASSTDREGNTIYF
-	TRBJ1-5	TRBV4-1	TRBD1	TGCGCCAGCAACCAGGGAGGGGGCCCTAGCAATCAGCCCCAGCATTTT	CASNQGGGPSNQPQHF
-	TRBJ2-3	TRBV7-6	TRBD1	TGTGCCAGCAGCTTAGCGGGGGCAGGGGGAAGTGCGGGCACAGATACGCAGTATTTT	CASSLAGAGGSAGTDTQYF
-	TRBJ2-5	TRBV28	TRBD2	TGTGCCAGCAGTCTCTGGGTCGGCGGGGGGGCCGGTTTAGAGACCCAGTACTTC	CASSLWVGGGAGLETQYF
-	TRBJ1-3	TRBV3-1/TRBV3-2	-	TGTGCCAGCAGCCAACCAGTAGCCTCTGGAAACACCATATATTTT	CASSQPVASGNTIYF
-	TRBJ1-2	TRBV2	-	TGTGCCAGCAGTGAATCGTGGGTCAGCTATGGCTACACCTTC	CASSESWVSYGYTF
-	TRBJ1-3	TRBV7-8	-	TGTGCCAGCAGCATTAACAGGGACCTTTGGGGAAACACCATATATTTT	CASSINRDLWGNTIYF
-	TRBJ2-5	TRBV7-9	TRBD1	TGTGCCAGCAGCTTCCCTCGACAGGGGACCCAAGAGACCCAGTACTTC	CASSFPRQGTQETQYF
once	TRBJ1-6	TRBV7-2	-	TGTGCCAGCAGCTTAGCGCAGGGAGCCATATCACCCCTCCACTTT	CASSLAQGAISPLHF
-	TRBJ1-4	TRBV5-1	-	TGCGCCAGCAGTGTGGGTGCAACTAATGAAAAACTGTTTTTT	CASSVGATNEKLFF
-	TRBJ2-7	TRBV5-6	-	TGTGCCAGCAGCCCTCCCGGTCGATCCTACGAGCAGTACTTC	CASSPPGRSYEQYF
-	TRBJ2-3	TRBV29-1	TRBD2	TGCAGCGTCTCAACGGGGGGAACCACAGATACGCAGTATTTT	CSVSTGGTTDTQYF
-	TRBJ2-7	TRBV5-1	TRBD1	TGCGCCAGCAGCGAGGGACAGGTTGATGAGCAGTACTTC	CASSEGQVDEQYF
-	TRBJ1-4	TRBV3-1/TRBV3-2	-	TGTGCCAGCAGCCTCAATAGGAGAGCCACTAATGAAAAACTGTTTTTT	CASSLNRRATNEKLFF
once	TRBJ2-6	TRBV30	TRBD1	TGTGCCTGGAGTAGGGACAGGGTAAAATCTGGGGCCAACGTCCTGACTTTC	CAWSRDRVKSGANVLTF
-	TRBJ1-2	TRBV9	-	TGTGCCAGCAGCGTAGGTGAGGGTAGGAATGGCTACACCTTC	CASSVGEGRNGYTF